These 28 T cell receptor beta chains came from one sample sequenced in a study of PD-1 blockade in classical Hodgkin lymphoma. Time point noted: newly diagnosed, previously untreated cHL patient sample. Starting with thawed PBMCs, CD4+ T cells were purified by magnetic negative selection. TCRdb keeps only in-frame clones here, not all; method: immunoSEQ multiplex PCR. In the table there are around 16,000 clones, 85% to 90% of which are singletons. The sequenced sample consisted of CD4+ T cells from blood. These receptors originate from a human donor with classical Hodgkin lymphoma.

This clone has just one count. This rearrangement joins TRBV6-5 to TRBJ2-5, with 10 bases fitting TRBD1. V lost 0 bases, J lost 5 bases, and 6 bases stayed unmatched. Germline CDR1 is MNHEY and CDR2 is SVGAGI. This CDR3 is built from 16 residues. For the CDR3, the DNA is TGTGCCAGCAGTTACTCCCGGACAGGGGGAGGGGAGACCCAGTACTTC. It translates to CASSYSRTGGGETQYF.

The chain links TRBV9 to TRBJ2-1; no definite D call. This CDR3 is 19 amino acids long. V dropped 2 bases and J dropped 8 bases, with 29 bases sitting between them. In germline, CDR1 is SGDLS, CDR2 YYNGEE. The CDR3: CASSVPKTQEKLKGDEQFF. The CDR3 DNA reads TGTGCCAGCAGCGTCCCAAAGACCCAGGAAAAACTGAAGGGCGATGAGCAGTTCTTC.

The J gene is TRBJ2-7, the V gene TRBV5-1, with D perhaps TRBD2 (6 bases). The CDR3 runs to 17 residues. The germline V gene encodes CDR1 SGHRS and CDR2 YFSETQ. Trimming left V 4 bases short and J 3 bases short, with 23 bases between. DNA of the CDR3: TGCGCCAGCAGCCACAGCCGTCCGGGGACTCGAAGCTACGAGCAGTACTTC. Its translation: CASSHSRPGTRSYEQYF.

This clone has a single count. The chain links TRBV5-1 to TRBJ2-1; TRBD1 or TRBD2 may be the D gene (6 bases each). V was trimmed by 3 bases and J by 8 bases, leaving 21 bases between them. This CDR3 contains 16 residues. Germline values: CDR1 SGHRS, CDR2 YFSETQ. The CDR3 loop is CASSSGDHRVRDEQFF. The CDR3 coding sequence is TGCGCCAGCAGCTCGGGGGACCACAGGGTGCGGGATGAGCAGTTCTTC.

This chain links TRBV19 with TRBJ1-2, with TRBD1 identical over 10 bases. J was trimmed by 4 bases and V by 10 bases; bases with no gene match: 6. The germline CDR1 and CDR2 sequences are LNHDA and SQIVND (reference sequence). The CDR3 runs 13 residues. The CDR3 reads CATGTGAFYGYTF. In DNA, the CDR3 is TGTGCCACAGGGACAGGGGCCTTCTATGGCTACACCTTC.

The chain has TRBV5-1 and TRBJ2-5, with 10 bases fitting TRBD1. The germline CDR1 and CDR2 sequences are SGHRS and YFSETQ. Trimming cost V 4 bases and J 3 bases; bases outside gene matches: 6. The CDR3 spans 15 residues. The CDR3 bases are TGCGCCAGCAGCCCAGGGACAGGGGTTGAAGAGACCCAGTACTTC. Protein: CASSPGTGVEETQYF. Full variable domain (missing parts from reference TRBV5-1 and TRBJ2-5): KAGVTQTPRYLIKTRGQQVTLSCSPISGHRSVSWYQQTPGQGLQFLFEYFSETQRNKGNFPGRFSGRQFSNSRSEMNVSTLELGDSALYLCASSPGTGVEETQYFGPGTRLLVL.

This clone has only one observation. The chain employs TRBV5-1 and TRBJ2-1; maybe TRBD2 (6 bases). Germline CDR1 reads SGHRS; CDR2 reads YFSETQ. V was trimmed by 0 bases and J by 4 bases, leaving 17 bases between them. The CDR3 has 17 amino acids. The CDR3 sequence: CASSLAPPGTLYNEQFF. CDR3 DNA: TGCGCCAGCAGCTTGGCCCCTCCCGGGACTCTATACAATGAGCAGTTCTTC.

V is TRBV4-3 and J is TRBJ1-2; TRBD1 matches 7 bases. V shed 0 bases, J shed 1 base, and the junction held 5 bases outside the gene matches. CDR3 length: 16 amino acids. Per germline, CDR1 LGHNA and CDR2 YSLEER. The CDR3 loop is CASSQDRGQLNYGYTF. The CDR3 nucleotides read TGCGCCAGCAGCCAAGATCGGGGACAGCTTAACTATGGCTACACCTTC.

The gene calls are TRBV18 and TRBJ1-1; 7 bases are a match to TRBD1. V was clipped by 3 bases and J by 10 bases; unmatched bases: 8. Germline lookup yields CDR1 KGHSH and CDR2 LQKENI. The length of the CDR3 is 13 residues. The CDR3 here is CASSPSGQAGAFF. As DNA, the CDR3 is TGTGCCAGCTCACCCTCCGGACAGGCCGGAGCTTTCTTT.

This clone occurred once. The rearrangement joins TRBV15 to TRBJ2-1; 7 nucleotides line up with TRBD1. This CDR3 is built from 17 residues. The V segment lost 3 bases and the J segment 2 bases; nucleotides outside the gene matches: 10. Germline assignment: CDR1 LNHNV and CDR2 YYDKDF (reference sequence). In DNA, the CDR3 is TGTGCCACCAGCAGGGGTGAGGGGACAGACCCCTACAATGAGCAGTTCTTC. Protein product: CATSRGEGTDPYNEQFF.

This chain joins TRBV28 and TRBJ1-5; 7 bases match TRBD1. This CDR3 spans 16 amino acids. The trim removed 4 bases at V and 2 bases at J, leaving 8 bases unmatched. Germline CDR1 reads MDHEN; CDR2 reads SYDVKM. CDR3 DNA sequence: TGTGCCAGCAGTTCGCCATTGACAGGGCGCAATCAGCCCCAGCATTTT. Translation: CASSSPLTGRNQPQHF.

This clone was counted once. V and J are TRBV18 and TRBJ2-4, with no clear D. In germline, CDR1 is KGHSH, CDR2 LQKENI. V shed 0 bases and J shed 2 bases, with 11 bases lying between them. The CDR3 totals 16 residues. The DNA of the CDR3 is TGTGCCAGCTCACCACCCCCCAGGCAGCCCAAAAACATTCAGTACTTC. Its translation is CASSPPPRQPKNIQYF.

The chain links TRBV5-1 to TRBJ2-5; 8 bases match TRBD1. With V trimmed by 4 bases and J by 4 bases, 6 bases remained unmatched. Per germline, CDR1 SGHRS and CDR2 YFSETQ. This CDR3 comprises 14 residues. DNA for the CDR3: TGCGCCAGCAGCACGGGGACAGGAAGAGAGACCCAGTACTTC. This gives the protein CASSTGTGRETQYF. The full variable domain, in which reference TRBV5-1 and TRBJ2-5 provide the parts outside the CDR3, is KAGVTQTPRYLIKTRGQQVTLSCSPISGHRSVSWYQQTPGQGLQFLFEYFSETQRNKGNFPGRFSGRQFSNSRSEMNVSTLELGDSALYLCASSTGTGRETQYFGPGTRLLVL.

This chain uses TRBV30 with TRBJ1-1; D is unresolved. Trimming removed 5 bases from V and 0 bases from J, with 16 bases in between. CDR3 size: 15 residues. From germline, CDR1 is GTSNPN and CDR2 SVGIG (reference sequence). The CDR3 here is CAWDGPTGMNTEAFF. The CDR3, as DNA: TGTGCCTGGGACGGACCTACGGGGATGAACACTGAAGCTTTCTTT.

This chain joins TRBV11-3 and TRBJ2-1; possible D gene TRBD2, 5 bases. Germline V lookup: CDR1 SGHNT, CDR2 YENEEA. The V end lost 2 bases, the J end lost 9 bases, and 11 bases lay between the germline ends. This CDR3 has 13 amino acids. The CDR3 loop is CASSLTSSTEQFF. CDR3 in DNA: TGTGCCAGCAGCTTAACTAGTTCTACTGAGCAGTTCTTC. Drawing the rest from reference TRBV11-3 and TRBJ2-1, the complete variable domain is EAGVVQSPRYKIIEKKQPVAFWCNPISGHNTLYWYLQNLGQGPELLIRYENEEAVDDSQLPKDRFSAERLKGVDSTLKIQPAELGDSAVYLCASSLTSSTEQFFGPGTRLTVL.

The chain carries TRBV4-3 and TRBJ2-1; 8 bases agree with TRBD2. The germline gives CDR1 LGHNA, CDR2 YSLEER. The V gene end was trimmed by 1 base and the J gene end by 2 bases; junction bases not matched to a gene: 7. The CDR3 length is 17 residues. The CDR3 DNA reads TGCGCCAGCAGCCAAGGAATAGAGCGGGGGCCCTACAATGAGCAGTTCTTC. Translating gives CASSQGIERGPYNEQFF.

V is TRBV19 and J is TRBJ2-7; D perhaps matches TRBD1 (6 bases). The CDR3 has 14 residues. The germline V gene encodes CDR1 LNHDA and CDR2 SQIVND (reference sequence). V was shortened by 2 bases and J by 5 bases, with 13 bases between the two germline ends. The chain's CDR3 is CASSIKKGEHEQYF. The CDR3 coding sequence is TGTGCCAGTAGTATAAAAAAGGGGGAACACGAGCAGTACTTC.

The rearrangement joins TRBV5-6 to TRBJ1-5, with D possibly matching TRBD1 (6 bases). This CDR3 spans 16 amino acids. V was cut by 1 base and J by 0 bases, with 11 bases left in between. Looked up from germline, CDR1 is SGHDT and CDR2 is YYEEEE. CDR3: CASSLWGLHSNQPQHF. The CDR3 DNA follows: TGTGCCAGCAGCTTGTGGGGGCTCCATAGCAATCAGCCCCAGCATTTT. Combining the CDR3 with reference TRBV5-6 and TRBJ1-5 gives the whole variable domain DAGVTQSPTHLIKTRGQQVTLRCSPKSGHDTVSWYQQALGQGPQFIFQYYEEEERQRGNFPDRFSGHQFPNYSSELNVNALLLGDSALYLCASSLWGLHSNQPQHFGDGTRLSIL.

CDR3 coding DNA: TGTGCCAGCAAAGGGCGGGAGGGTGTGAATGAGCAGTTCTTC. Its protein product is CASKGREGVNEQFF. V is TRBV19 and J is TRBJ2-1; 9 bases line up with TRBD2. After removal of 9 bases from V and 7 bases from J, the junction contained 10 bases not matched to a gene. This CDR3 region has 14 residues. Germline V gives CDR1 LNHDA, CDR2 SQIVND (reference sequence).

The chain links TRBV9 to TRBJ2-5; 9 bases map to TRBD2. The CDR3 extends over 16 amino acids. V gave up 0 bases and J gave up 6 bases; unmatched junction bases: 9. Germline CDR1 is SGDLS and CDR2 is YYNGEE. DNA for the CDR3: TGTGCCAGCAGCGTAGAGGCGGGAGGGCCTCGGAAGACCCAGTACTTC. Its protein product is CASSVEAGGPRKTQYF. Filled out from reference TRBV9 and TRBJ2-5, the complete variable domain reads DSGVTQTPKHLITATGQRVTLRCSPRSGDLSVYWYQQSLDQGLQFLIQYYNGEERAKGNILERFSAQQFPDLHSELNLSSLELGDSALYFCASSVEAGGPRKTQYFGPGTRLLVL.

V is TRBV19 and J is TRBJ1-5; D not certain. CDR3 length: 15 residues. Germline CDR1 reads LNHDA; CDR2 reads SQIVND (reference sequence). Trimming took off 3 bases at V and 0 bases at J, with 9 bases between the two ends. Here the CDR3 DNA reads TGTGCCAGTAGTATCACCGGTCATAGCAATCAGCCCCAGCATTTT. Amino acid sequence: CASSITGHSNQPQHF.

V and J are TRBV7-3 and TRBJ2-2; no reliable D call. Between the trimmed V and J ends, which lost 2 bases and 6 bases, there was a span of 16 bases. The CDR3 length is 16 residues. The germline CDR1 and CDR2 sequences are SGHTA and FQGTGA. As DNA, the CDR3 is TGTGCCAGCAGCTTAGGGTGGGCAGGTTCGGCCGGGGAGCTGTTTTTT. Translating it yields CASSLGWAGSAGELFF.

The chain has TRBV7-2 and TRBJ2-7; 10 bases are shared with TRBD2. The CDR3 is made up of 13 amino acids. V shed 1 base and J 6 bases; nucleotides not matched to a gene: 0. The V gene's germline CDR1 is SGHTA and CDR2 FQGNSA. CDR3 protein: CASSLGLAGEQYF. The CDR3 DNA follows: TGTGCCAGCAGCTTAGGACTAGCGGGCGAGCAGTACTTC.

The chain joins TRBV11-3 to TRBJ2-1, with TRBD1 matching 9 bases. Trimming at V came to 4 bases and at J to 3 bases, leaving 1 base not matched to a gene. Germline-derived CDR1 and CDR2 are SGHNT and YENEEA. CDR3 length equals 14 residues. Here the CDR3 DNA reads TGTGCCAGCAGCTCGACAGGGGGCTACAATGAGCAGTTCTTC. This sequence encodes CASSSTGGYNEQFF.

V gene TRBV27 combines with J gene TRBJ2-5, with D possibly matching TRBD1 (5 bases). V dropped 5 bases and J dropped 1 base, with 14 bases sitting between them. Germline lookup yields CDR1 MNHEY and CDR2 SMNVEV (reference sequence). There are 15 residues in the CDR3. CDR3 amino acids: CASSPFQGSQETQYF. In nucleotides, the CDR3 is TGTGCCAGCAGTCCATTTCAGGGATCCCAAGAGACCCAGTACTTC.

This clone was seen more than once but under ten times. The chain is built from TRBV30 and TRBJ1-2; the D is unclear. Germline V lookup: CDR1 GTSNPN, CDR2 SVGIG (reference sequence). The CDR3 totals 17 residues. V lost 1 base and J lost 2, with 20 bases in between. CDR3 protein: CAWSAVYSGRANYGYTF. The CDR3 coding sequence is TGTGCCTGGAGTGCCGTCTACTCCGGACGGGCAAACTATGGCTACACCTTC.

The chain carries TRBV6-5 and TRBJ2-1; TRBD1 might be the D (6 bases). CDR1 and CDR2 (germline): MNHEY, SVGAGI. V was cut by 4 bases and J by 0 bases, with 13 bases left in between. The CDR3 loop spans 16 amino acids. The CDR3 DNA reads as TGTGCCAGCAGTTTCAGGGGACCCACCTCCTACAATGAGCAGTTCTTC. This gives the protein CASSFRGPTSYNEQFF.

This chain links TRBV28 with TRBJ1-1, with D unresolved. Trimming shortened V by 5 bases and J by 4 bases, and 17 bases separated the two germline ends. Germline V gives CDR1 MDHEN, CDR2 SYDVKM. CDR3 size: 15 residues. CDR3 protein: CASSNFRAGGTEAFF. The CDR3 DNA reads TGTGCCAGCAGTAACTTTCGAGCTGGCGGCACTGAAGCTTTCTTT.